This TCR beta chain originates from a study of T cell changes during pregnancy in multiple sclerosis. Sequencing used immunoSEQ multiplex PCR; TCRdb keeps in-frame clones, though not all of them. Among tens of thousands of clones listed, approximately 89% were seen once. The CDR3 totals 18 residues. The junction had 7 bases not matched to a gene; V was cut back by 4 bases and J by 0 bases. Germline V gene sequence: CDR1 SGHTS, CDR2 YDEGEE. The clonotype was recovered from a female donor with multiple sclerosis, enrolled in a pregnancy study. The chain joins TRBV5-8 to TRBJ2-3; the match to TRBD2 covers 14 bases. Sequences were derived from CD8+ T cells from peripheral blood mononuclear cells, sampled in the second trimester of pregnancy. DNA for the CDR3: TGTGCCAGCAGCCTCCGGACTAGCGGGGGGTCTAGCACAGATACGCAGTATTTT. This encodes CASSLRTSGGSSTDTQYF.